This T cell receptor (beta chain) was recorded in a study of immune heterogeneity within non-small cell lung tumors. Multiplex PCR employing 32 V and 13 J primers generated amplicons of the TCR beta CDR3. TCRdb passed the multiplex PCR reads through MiXCR, listing each CDR3 protein once. The profile shows about 34,000 distinct CDR3 sequences, less than 35% of them singletons. CDR1 SGHVS and CDR2 FQNEAQ come from the germline V gene. Trimming cost V 1 base and J 4 bases, with 8 bases left between them. The CDR3 has 15 amino acids. The authors used about 600 ng of bulk tumor genomic DNA per sample as template. The authors collected several far-apart biopsies from each primary tumor during surgery. Their non-small cell lung cancer was newly diagnosed and untreated, and the patients underwent curative surgery.

This rearrangement joins TRBV7-8 to TRBJ2-6, with D perhaps TRBD1 (5 bases). The sample was lung tumor tissue. This clonotype originated in a man aged 35-49 years with non-small cell lung cancer. This chain's CDR3 is CASSLEGSGANVLTF. The CDR3 DNA sequence: TGTGCCAGCAGCTTAGAGGGGTCCGGGGCCAACGTCCTGACTTTC.